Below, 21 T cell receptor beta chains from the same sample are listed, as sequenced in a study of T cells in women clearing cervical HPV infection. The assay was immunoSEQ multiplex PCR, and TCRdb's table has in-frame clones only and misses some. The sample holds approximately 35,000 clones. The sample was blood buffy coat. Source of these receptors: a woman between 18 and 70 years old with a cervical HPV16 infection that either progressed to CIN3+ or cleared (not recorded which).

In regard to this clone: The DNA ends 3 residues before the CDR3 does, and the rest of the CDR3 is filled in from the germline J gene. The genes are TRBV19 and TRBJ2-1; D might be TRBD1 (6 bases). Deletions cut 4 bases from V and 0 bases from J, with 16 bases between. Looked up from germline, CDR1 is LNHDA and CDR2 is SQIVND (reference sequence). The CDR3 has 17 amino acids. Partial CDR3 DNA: TGTGCCAGTAGTACAGAGCACAGGGCTAGCTCCTACAATGAG. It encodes CASSTEHRASSYNE. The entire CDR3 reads CASSTEHRASSYNEQFF.

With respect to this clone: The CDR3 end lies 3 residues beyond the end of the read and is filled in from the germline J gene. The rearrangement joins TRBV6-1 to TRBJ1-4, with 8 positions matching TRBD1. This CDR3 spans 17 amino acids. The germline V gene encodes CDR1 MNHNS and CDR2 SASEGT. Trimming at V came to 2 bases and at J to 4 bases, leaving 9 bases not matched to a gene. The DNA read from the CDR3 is TGTGCCAGCAGTGAAAGGGCAGGGGGCCCGATTAATGAAAAA. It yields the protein CASSERAGGPINEK. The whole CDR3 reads CASSERAGGPINEKLFF.

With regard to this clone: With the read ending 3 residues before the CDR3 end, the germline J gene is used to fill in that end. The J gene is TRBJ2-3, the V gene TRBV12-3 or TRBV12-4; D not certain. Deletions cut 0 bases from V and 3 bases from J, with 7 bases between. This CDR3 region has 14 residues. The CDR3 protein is CASSLARITDTQYF. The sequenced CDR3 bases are TGTGCCAGCAGTTTAGCGCGTATTACAGATACG.

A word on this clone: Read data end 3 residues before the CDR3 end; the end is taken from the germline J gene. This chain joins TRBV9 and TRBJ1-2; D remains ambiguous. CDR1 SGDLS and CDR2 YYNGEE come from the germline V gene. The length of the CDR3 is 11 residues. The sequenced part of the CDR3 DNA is TGTGCCAGCAGCGGACATCCGGGC. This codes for CASSGHPG. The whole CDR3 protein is CASSGHPGYTF.

This CDR3 is CAWMGPSQETQYF. CDR3 bases read: TGTGCCTGGATGGGCCCGTCCCAAGAGACG. This rearrangement joins TRBV30 to TRBJ2-3, with D unclear. The read ends 3 residues shy of where the CDR3 ends; the end is completed using the germline J gene. The V gene's germline CDR1 is GTSNPN and CDR2 SVGIG (reference sequence). The CDR3 has 13 residues.

The CDR3 DNA, read in part, is TGCGCCAGCAGCTTGGCCCCGACAGGGGGGACAGATACG. It yields the protein CASSLAPTGGTDT. The complete CDR3 sequence is CASSLAPTGGTDTQYF. The V and J genes are TRBV5-1 and TRBJ2-3, with TRBD1 matching over 9 bases. The CDR3 end lies 3 residues beyond the end of the read and is filled in from the germline J gene. J lost 3 bases, V lost 0 bases, and 5 bases had no gene match. The CDR3 totals 16 residues. The germline CDR1 and CDR2 sequences are SGHRS and YFSETQ.

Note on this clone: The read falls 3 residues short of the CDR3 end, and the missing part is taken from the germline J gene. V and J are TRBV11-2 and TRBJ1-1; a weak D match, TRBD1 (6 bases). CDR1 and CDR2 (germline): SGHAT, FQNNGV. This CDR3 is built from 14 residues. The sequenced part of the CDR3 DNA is TGTGCCAGCAGCTTCGGGACACATCTTGACAAG. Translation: CASSFGTHLDK. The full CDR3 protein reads CASSFGTHLDKAFF.

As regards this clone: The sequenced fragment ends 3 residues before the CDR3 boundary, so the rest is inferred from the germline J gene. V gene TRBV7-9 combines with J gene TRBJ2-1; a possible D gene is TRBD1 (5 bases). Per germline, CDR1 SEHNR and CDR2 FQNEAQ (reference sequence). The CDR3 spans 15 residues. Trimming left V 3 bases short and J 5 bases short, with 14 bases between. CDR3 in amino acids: CASSFFWGHDNEQFF. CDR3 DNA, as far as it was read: TGTGCCAGCAGCTTTTTCTGGGGCCACGACAATGAG.

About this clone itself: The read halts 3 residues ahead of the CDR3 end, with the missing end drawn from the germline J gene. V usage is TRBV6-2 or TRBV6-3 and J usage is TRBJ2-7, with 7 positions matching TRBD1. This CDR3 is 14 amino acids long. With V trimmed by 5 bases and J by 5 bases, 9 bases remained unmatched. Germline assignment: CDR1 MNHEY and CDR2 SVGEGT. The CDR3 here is CASSTPGQRDEQYF. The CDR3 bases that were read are TGTGCCAGCAGTACCCCGGGACAGAGAGACGAG.

This CDR3 reads CASSIRTGGDGGYTF. Incomplete CDR3 DNA: TGTGCCAGCAGCATTCGGACAGGGGGAGACGGTGGC. The chain joins TRBV7-2 to TRBJ1-2; 10 bases agree with TRBD1. The read terminates 3 residues before the CDR3 end, so the remaining end is supplied by the germline J gene. The germline CDR1 and CDR2 sequences are SGHTA and FQGNSA. The CDR3 covers 15 residues. The J segment lost 7 bases and the V segment lost 5 bases, leaving 10 bases of the junction unmatched.

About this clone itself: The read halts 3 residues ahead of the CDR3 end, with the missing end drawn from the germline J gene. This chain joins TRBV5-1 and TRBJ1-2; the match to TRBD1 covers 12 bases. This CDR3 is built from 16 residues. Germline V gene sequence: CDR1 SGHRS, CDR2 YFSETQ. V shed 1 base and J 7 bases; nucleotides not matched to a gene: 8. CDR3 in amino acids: CASSLPGQGAHGGYTF. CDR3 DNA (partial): TGCGCCAGCAGCTTGCCGGGACAGGGGGCTCATGGTGGC.

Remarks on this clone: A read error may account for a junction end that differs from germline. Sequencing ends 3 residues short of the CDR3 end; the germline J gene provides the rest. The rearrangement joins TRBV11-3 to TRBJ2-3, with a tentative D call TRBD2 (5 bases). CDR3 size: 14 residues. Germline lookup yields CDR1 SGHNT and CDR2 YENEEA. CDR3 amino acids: CASSLDGEGDTQYF. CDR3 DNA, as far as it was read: TGTGCCAGCAGCCTAGACGGCGAGGGAGATACG.

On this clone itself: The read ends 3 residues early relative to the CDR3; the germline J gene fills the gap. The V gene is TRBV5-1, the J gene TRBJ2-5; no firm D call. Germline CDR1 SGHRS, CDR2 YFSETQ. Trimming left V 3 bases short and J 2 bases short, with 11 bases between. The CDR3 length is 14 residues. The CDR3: CASSSPYSQETQYF. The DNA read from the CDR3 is TGCGCCAGCAGCTCCCCCTACTCTCAAGAGACC.

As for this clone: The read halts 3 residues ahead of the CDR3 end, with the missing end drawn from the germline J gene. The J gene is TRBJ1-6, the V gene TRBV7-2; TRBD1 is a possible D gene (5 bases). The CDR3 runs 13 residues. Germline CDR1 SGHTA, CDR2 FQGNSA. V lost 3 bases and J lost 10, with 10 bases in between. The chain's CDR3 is CASSFQGNSPLHF. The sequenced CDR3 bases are TGTGCCAGCAGCTTCCAGGGAAACTCACCC.

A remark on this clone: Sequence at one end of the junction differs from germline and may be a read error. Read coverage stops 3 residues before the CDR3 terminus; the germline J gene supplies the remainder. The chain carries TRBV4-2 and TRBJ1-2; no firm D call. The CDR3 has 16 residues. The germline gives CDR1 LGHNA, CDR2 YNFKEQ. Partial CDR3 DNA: TGCGCCAGCAGCCAAGAGGCTACAGTTTCAGGATATGGC. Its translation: CASSQEATVSGYG. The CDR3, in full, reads CASSQEATVSGYGYTF.

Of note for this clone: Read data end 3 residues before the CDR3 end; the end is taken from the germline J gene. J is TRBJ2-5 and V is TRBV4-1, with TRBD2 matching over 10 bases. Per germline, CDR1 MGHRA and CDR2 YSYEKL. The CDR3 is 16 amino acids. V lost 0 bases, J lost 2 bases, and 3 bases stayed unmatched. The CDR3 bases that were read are TGCGCCAGCAGCCAAGAGGCTAGCGGGGGACAAGAGACC. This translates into CASSQEASGGQET. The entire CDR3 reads CASSQEASGGQETQYF.

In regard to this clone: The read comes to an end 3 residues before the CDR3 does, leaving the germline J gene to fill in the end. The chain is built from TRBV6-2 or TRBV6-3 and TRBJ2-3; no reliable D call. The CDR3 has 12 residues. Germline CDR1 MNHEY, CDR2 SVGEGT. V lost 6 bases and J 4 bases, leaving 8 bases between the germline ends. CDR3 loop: CASRYQSDTQYF. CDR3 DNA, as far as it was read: TGTGCCAGCAGGTACCAGTCAGATACG.

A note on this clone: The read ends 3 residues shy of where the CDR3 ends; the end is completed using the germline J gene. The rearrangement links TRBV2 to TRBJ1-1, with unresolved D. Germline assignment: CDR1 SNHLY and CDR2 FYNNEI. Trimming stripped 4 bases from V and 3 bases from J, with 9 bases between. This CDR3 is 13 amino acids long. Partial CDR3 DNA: TGTGCCAGCAGTGTCAGTCGGGACACTGAA. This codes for CASSVSRDTE. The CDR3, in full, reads CASSVSRDTEAFF. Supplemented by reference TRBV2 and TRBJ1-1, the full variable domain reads EPEVTQTPSHQVTQMGQEVILRCVPISNHLYFYWYRQILGQKVEFLVSFYNNEISEKSEIFDDQFSVERPDGSNFTLKIRSTKLEDSAMYFCASSVSRDTEAFFGQGTRLTVV.

CDR3 DNA, as far as it was read: TGTGCCAGCTCATCAGACAGGGGTGGGATGAATGAC. It is translated as CASSSDRGGMND. The full CDR3 reads CASSSDRGGMNDYTF. The chain couples TRBV18 to TRBJ1-2, with 8 bases fitting TRBD1. Read data end 3 residues before the CDR3 end; the end is taken from the germline J gene. Germline V gene sequence: CDR1 KGHSH, CDR2 LQKENI. This CDR3 region has 15 residues.

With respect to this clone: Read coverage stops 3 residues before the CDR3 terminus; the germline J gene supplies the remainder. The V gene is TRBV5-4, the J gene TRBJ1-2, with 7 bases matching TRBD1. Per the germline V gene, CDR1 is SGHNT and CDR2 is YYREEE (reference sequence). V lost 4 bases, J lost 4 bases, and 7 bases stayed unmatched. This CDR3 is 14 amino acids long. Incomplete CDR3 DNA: TGTGCCAGCAGCCCGGCGACAGGGACCTATGGC. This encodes CASSPATGTYG. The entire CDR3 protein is CASSPATGTYGYTF.

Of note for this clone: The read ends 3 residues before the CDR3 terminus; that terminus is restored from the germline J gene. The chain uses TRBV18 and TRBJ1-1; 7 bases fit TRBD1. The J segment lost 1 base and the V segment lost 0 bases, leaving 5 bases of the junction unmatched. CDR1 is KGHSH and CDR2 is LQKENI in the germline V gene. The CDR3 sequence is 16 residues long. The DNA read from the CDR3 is TGTGCCAGCTCACCACCCAGGGACAGACAGAACACTGAA. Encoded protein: CASSPPRDRQNTE. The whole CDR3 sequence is CASSPPRDRQNTEAFF.